The rows below give T cell receptor beta chains drawn from one sample of a study of cytomegalovirus exposure and HLA in healthy donors. The data were produced by immunoSEQ multiplex PCR, yet TCRdb's version contains in-frame clones alone and is incomplete. Of approximately 150,000 clones listed, around 77% are singletons. The sequenced sample consisted of PBMCs. These receptors were obtained from a middle-aged woman in good health and CMV-seronegative. The CDR3 runs from the conserved cysteine through the conserved F or W. A D gene is named only where the DNA matches it firmly. Only some rows state a clone size, as once, few, many or a class for expanded clones.

v_gene	d_gene	abundance	j_gene	CDR3aa	CDR3nt
TRBV7-9	-	-	TRBJ1-3	CASSLAGTSGNTIYF	TGTGCCAGCAGCTTAGCTGGTACATCTGGAAACACCATATATTTT
TRBV6-1	-	few	TRBJ1-5	CASRGEGGLDQPQHF	TGTGCCAGCCGGGGAGAAGGGGGTTTAGATCAGCCCCAGCATTTT
TRBV28	TRBD2	-	TRBJ2-2	CASSLGLAGFNTGELFF	TGTGCCAGCAGTTTGGGGCTAGCGGGCTTCAACACCGGGGAGCTGTTTTTT
TRBV9	-	-	TRBJ1-1	CASSVGWGGNTEAFF	TGTGCCAGCAGCGTAGGATGGGGAGGGAACACTGAAGCTTTCTTT
TRBV20-1	-	-	TRBJ2-4	CSWLAKNIQYF	TGCAGTTGGCTAGCCAAAAACATTCAGTACTTC
TRBV5-1	TRBD1	-	TRBJ1-2	CASSRGTGENYGYTF	TGCGCCAGCAGCCGAGGGACAGGGGAAAACTATGGCTACACCTTC
TRBV5-1	-	-	TRBJ2-3	CASAVQGDTDTQYF	TGCGCCTCAGCAGTCCAGGGCGACACAGATACGCAGTATTTT
TRBV5-1	-	-	TRBJ1-4	CASSPGGGEKLFF	TGCGCCAGCAGCCCGGGAGGGGGTGAAAAACTGTTTTTT
TRBV28	TRBD2	-	TRBJ2-5	CASSLAGGETQYF	TGTGCCAGCAGTTTAGCCGGGGGGGAGACCCAGTACTTC
TRBV6-6	-	-	TRBJ1-1	CASSYSNTGAFF	TGTGCCAGCAGTTACTCGAATACGGGAGCTTTCTTT